This T cell receptor (beta chain) was sequenced in a study of control samples from healthy donors and cancer patients. Only in-frame clones appear in the TCRdb table, and some are missing; sequencing was by immunoSEQ multiplex PCR. The sample has 100,000 to 150,000 clones; more than 70% are singletons. In germline, CDR1 is SQVTM, CDR2 ANQGSEA. The junction had 5 bases not matched to a gene; V was cut back by 6 bases and J by 4 bases. The CDR3 loop spans 14 amino acids. This receptor was taken from a man between 60 and 70 years old in good health. Sequencing was carried out using blood. The chain is built from TRBV29-1 and TRBJ2-1, with TRBD1 matching over 11 bases. CDR3 region: CSVCRDRGYNEQFF. The CDR3 nucleotides read TGCAGCGTGTGCCGGGACAGGGGGTACAATGAGCAGTTCTTC.